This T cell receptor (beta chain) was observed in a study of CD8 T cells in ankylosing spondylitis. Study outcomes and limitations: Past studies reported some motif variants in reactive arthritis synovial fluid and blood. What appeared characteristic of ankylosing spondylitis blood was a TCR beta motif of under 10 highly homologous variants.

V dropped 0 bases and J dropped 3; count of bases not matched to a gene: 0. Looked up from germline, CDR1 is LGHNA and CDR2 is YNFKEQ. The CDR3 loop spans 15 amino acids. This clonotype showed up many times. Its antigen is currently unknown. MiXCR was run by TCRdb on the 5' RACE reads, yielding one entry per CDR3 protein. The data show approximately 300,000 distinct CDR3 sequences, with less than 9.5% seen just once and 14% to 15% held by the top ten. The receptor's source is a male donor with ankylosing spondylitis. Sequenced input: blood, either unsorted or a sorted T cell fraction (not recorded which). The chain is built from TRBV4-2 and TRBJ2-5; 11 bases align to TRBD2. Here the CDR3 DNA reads TGTGCCAGCAGCCAAGAGGGACTAGCGGAAGAGACCCAGTACTTC. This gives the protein CASSQEGLAEETQYF.